The entry below describes one T cell receptor (beta chain). Antigen specificity is unknown. With V trimmed by 3 bases and J by 5 bases, 9 bases remained unmatched. Germline CDR1 is SGHAT and CDR2 is FQNNGV. This CDR3 comprises 16 residues. Sequenced by immunoSEQ multiplex PCR; TCRdb stores in-frame clones only, minus some. The data show about 300,000 clones, 65% to 85% seen once. This entry belongs to a study of cytotoxic CD8 clonotypes in ibrutinib-treated CLL. The wider study: Some 10 relapsed/refractory, roughly 16 treatment-naive; roughly 17 IGHV unmutated. Whole-study findings and limits: Public clonotypes were seen rarely and were contracted or stable on treatment. Clonality climbed at ibrutinib response, then dropped toward baseline at progression. Baseline clonality, higher than in age-matched healthy donors, tracked circulating CD8+ T-cell counts.

The sequence was collected from a human donor with chronic lymphocytic leukemia. This sequence joins TRBV11-2 and TRBJ2-5; TRBD2 matches at 10 bases. The sample in question was PBMCs, obtained at disease progression, from a patient treated with ibrutinib. CDR3 nucleotides: TGTGCCAGCAGCTTCCATCTAGCGGGAGTGTGGGAGACCCAGTACTTC. This sequence encodes CASSFHLAGVWETQYF.